Listed below are T cell receptor beta chains from one sample, sequenced in a study of cytomegalovirus exposure and HLA in healthy donors. Repertoires were generated with immunoSEQ multiplex PCR, while TCRdb's copy carries only in-frame clones and drops some. The sample gives about 160,000 clones, approximately 90% of which show up once; 2.5% to 3% is in the top ten. Sequencing was performed on PBMCs. All receptors derive from a man aged 18 to 29 in good health and CMV-seronegative. Each CDR3 is given with its conserved first and last residue. A D gene is named only where the DNA matches it firmly. A row's size may be missing; if present it is once, few, many or a size class.

V	size	D	J	CDR3	DNA
TRBV28	-	-	TRBJ2-3	CASSSPLDRSTDTQYF	TGTGCCAGCAGTTCTCCCCTCGACAGAAGCACAGATACGCAGTATTTT
TRBV29-1	few	-	TRBJ2-3	CSARELDTQYF	TGCAGCGCACGTGAGCTAGATACGCAGTATTTT
TRBV19	-	-	TRBJ1-1	CASSPRGNTEAFF	TGTGCCAGTAGTCCGCGGGGAAACACTGAAGCTTTCTTT
TRBV18	-	-	TRBJ2-7	CASSRLGRGTYEQYF	TGTGCCAGCTCACGGTTGGGCAGGGGAACCTACGAGCAGTACTTC
TRBV29-1	-	-	TRBJ2-1	CSVEGQGGNEQFF	TGCAGCGTTGAGGGGCAGGGTGGCAATGAGCAGTTCTTC
TRBV27	-	-	TRBJ2-7	CASSLISASYEQYF	TGTGCCAGCAGTTTAATTAGCGCGTCCTACGAGCAGTACTTC
TRBV28	-	TRBD1	TRBJ1-2	CASRGQGYYGYTF	TGTGCCAGCAGGGGACAGGGCTACTATGGCTACACCTTC
TRBV5-1	-	-	TRBJ1-6	CASSQAGNNSPLHF	TGCGCCAGCAGCCAAGCAGGGAATAATTCACCCCTCCACTTT
TRBV6-6	-	TRBD2	TRBJ2-3	CASRNVGGGTDTQYF	TGTGCCAGCAGAAATGTTGGGGGGGGCACAGATACGCAGTATTTT
TRBV6-5	-	-	TRBJ1-5	CASSYLGGSNQPQHF	TGTGCCAGCAGTTACTTGGGGGGTAGCAATCAGCCCCAGCATTTT
TRBV5-4	-	-	TRBJ1-6	CASSLDLVGKGSSPLHF	TGTGCCAGCAGCTTGGACCTCGTGGGGAAAGGGAGTTCACCCCTCCACTTT
TRBV6-6	-	-	TRBJ1-5	CATGTDIYQPQHF	TGTGCCACCGGTACGGACATATATCAGCCCCAGCATTTT
TRBV5-4	-	TRBD1	TRBJ1-5	CASSLNLGQGGVSQPQHF	TGTGCCAGCAGCCTAAACCTGGGACAGGGCGGGGTAAGTCAGCCCCAGCATTTT
TRBV6-5	-	-	TRBJ1-2	CASSRPGRNYGYTF	TGTGCCAGCAGTCGACCGGGTAGAAACTATGGCTACACCTTC
TRBV4-1	many	TRBD1	TRBJ1-2	CASSQALTGGAYGYTF	TGCGCCAGCAGCCAAGCATTAACAGGGGGCGCCTATGGCTACACCTTC
TRBV9	once	-	TRBJ1-2	CASSVVPGGFDLNYGYTF	TGTGCCAGCAGCGTAGTACCCGGAGGGTTCGATCTCAACTATGGCTACACCTTC
TRBV19	-	TRBD2	TRBJ2-1	CASSSLAGYYNEQFF	TGTGCCAGTAGTTCTTTAGCGGGGTACTACAATGAGCAGTTCTTC
TRBV27	-	-	TRBJ1-1	CASSSPGAGKRAEAFF	TGTGCCAGCAGTTCCCCCGGGGCGGGGAAAAGGGCTGAAGCTTTCTTT
TRBV18	-	-	TRBJ2-3	CASSPRAGDTQYF	TGTGCCAGCTCACCACGAGCAGGAGATACGCAGTATTTT
TRBV10-1	-	TRBD1	TRBJ1-5	CASSGDRTSNQPQHF	TGCGCCAGCAGTGGGGACAGGACAAGCAATCAGCCCCAGCATTTT
TRBV19	-	-	TRBJ1-1	CASSIVTGEYPREAFF	TGTGCCAGTAGTATAGTGACAGGAGAGTACCCCCGTGAAGCTTTCTTT
TRBV5-4	-	TRBD1	TRBJ1-1	CASSSDSTGAHLGRAFF	TGTGCCAGCAGCTCTGACTCGACAGGGGCACACTTGGGGAGAGCTTTCTTT
TRBV28	-	TRBD1	TRBJ2-6	CASSSPGGAWPLSGANVLTF	TGTGCCAGCAGTTCCCCAGGGGGCGCCTGGCCTCTCTCTGGGGCCAACGTCCTGACTTTC
TRBV11-2	-	TRBD2	TRBJ2-1	CASSLNHLAGGPMNEQFF	TGTGCCAGCAGCTTAAACCATCTAGCGGGAGGGCCTATGAATGAGCAGTTCTTC
TRBV7-9	-	-	TRBJ2-5	CASTLTGSQETQYF	TGTGCCAGCACCTTAACAGGGAGCCAAGAGACCCAGTACTTC
TRBV28	-	-	TRBJ1-3	CASTQGTIYF	TGTGCCAGCACCCAGGGGACCATATATTTT
TRBV6-6	-	TRBD2	TRBJ2-2	CASRTSGRVNTGELFF	TGTGCCAGCAGAACTAGCGGGAGAGTGAACACCGGGGAGCTGTTTTTT
TRBV11-2	once	TRBD1	TRBJ1-2	CASSLSDRVGYGYTF	TGTGCCAGCAGCTTATCCGACAGGGTTGGCTATGGCTACACCTTC
TRBV13	few	TRBD2	TRBJ2-5	CASSLMTSRETQYF	TGTGCCAGCAGCTTAATGACTAGCAGGGAGACCCAGTACTTC
TRBV11-3	-	TRBD2	TRBJ2-1	CASSRGLAGEKQFF	TGTGCCAGCAGCCGAGGACTAGCGGGAGAGAAGCAGTTCTTC